This T cell receptor beta chain was obtained from a study of blood T cells in healthy people across ages. The second PCR ran about 6 to 12 cycles with a sample-barcoded 5' primer and J-beta primers. In TCRdb, the 5' RACE reads were re-called with MiXCR into one record per CDR3 protein. The sample lists 500,000 to 650,000 distinct CDR3 sequences, about 29% occurring once. This clonotype occurred many times. This CDR3 contains 17 residues. Per the germline V gene, CDR1 is SGHTA and CDR2 is FQGNSA. V gave up 4 bases and J gave up 10 bases; unmatched junction bases: 16. Another study also made use of these data, one on T cells of mothers and their children.

V is TRBV7-2 and J is TRBJ1-6; TRBD1 aligns across 7 bases. Sequencing was performed on blood. The TCR was taken from a boy aged 2 to 10 in good health. The CDR3 DNA reads as TGTGCCAGCAGCTCCCGTTGGGAGACAGGGCAGGGATCACCCCTCCACTTT. Translating gives CASSSRWETGQGSPLHF.